Here is one TCR beta chain with its context. As yet, its antigen is unknown. Germline loops: CDR1 MNHEY, CDR2 SVGAGI. V gave up 2 bases and J gave up 5 bases; unmatched junction bases: 5. The CDR3 totals 15 residues. The sample comes from a study of T-cell reconstitution after alpha-beta-depleted transplantation in children. Study-wide findings and caveats: Newly produced T cells mostly accounted for T-cell counts and diversity one year post-transplant. About two months after transplant, alpha-beta T cells reportedly came from several hundred expanded graft clones.

It was with unique molecular identifiers that the TCRbeta library was prepared. TCRdb used MiXCR to reprocess the PCR reads, holding one entry per CDR3 protein. The sample contains 780,000 or so distinct CDR3 sequences, around 15% of which appear only once. The clonotype originates from a male patient aged 10 to 17 who had a stem cell transplant for acute lymphoblastic leukemia, so the T cells may come from the graft donor. The specimen was PBMCs, mostly from graft donor cells, collected 360 days after TCRalphabeta/CD19-depleted stem cell transplant. The chain couples TRBV6-5 to TRBJ2-7, with 11 nucleotides matching TRBD2. This CDR3 is CASSYSSGRVHEQYF. The CDR3 nucleotides read TGTGCCAGCAGTTACAGTAGCGGGAGGGTCCACGAGCAGTACTTC.